What follows are 27 T cell receptor beta chains derived from one specimen sequenced in a study of shared clonotypes between healthy human individuals. Sequenced by immunoSEQ multiplex PCR; TCRdb stores in-frame clones only, minus some. The repertoire holds 2 million to 2.5 million clones, 95% seen once, with more than 0.1% in the top ten. The source material was naive CD4+ T cells sorted from blood. The sample's subset: CD45RA+ positively selected. The receptors stem from a man between 18 and 29 years old in good health.

Of note for this clone: The sample carries other DNA sequences with the same CDR3. The chain employs TRBV10-3 and TRBJ2-7, with D possibly matching TRBD2 (5 bases). This CDR3 comprises 14 residues. The ends were cut back, 0 bases at V and 2 bases at J, with 8 bases in the middle. Germline assignment: CDR1 ENHRY and CDR2 SYGVKD. CDR3 DNA sequence: TGTGCCATCAGTGAGTCAGGGAGTCCCTACGAGCAGTACTTC. Protein product: CAISESGSPYEQYF.

The chain joins TRBV30 to TRBJ2-5; no clear D gene. V was cut by 5 bases and J by 4 bases, with 11 bases left in between. Per the germline V gene, CDR1 is GTSNPN and CDR2 is SVGIG (reference sequence). This CDR3 region has 12 residues. CDR3 sequence reads: CAWASLGETQYF. DNA of the CDR3: TGTGCCTGGGCATCACTCGGAGAGACCCAGTACTTC. Complete variable domain (other parts from reference TRBV30 and TRBJ2-5): SQTIHQWPATLVQPVGSPLSLECTVEGTSNPNLYWYRQAAGRGLQLLFYSVGIGQISSEVPQNLSASRPQDRQFILSSKKLLLSDSGFYLCAWASLGETQYFGPGTRLLVL.

The chain has TRBV5-4 and TRBJ1-3; D uncertain. Trimming left V 1 base short and J 4 bases short, with 9 bases between. The CDR3 extends over 14 amino acids. Germline CDR1 is SGHNT and CDR2 is YYREEE (reference sequence). Here the CDR3 reads CASSLQPLGNTIYF. In DNA form, the CDR3 reads TGTGCCAGCAGCTTGCAACCTCTGGGAAACACCATATATTTT.

The chain is built from TRBV29-1 and TRBJ2-5; 11 bases are a match to TRBD1. CDR1 SQVTM and CDR2 ANQGSEA come from the germline V gene. The CDR3 runs 14 residues. V lost 5 bases and J lost 5; bases outside the gene matches: 7. The CDR3 protein is CSVKRDRGSETQYF. As DNA, the CDR3 is TGCAGCGTTAAGAGGGACAGGGGGTCGGAGACCCAGTACTTC.

This sequence joins TRBV28 and TRBJ2-7; a weak D match, TRBD1 (6 bases). V lost 5 bases, J lost 0 bases, and 11 bases lay in between. The CDR3 runs 14 residues. Germline V gene data show CDR1 as MDHEN and CDR2 as SYDVKM. For the CDR3, the DNA is TGTGCCAGCAGTCGACGGGACATCTCCTACGAGCAGTACTTC. Amino acids: CASSRRDISYEQYF.

As for this clone: The sample holds other DNA sequences that translate to the same CDR3. The chain employs TRBV5-1 and TRBJ2-2, with D possibly matching TRBD1 (8 bases). Trimming pared 6 bases from V and 5 bases from J, leaving 14 bases between. Germline loops: CDR1 SGHRS, CDR2 YFSETQ. The CDR3 extends over 14 amino acids. The CDR3 spells CASTGQGGTGELFF. In nucleotides, the CDR3 is TGCGCCAGCACCGGACAGGGAGGGACCGGGGAGCTGTTTTTT. Filled out from reference TRBV5-1 and TRBJ2-2, the complete variable domain reads KAGVTQTPRYLIKTRGQQVTLSCSPISGHRSVSWYQQTPGQGLQFLFEYFSETQRNKGNFPGRFSGRQFSNSRSEMNVSTLELGDSALYLCASTGQGGTGELFFGEGSRLTVL.

The chain has TRBV28 and TRBJ1-3; D remains unclear. Trimming left V 2 bases short and J 0 bases short, with 11 bases between. The germline V gene has CDR1 MDHEN and CDR2 SYDVKM. This CDR3 contains 16 residues. CDR3 DNA: TGTGCCAGCAGTTTACGGCAGTTTCTCTCTGGAAACACCATATATTTT. It yields the protein CASSLRQFLSGNTIYF. Full variable domain (outside the CDR3, taken from reference TRBV28 and TRBJ1-3): DVKVTQSSRYLVKRTGEKVFLECVQDMDHENMFWYRQDPGLGLRLIYFSYDVKMKEKGDIPEGYSVSREKKERFSLILESASTNQTSMYLCASSLRQFLSGNTIYFGEGSWLTVV.

V usage is TRBV21-1 and J usage is TRBJ2-5; TRBD1, the D gene given by the table, was not confirmed from the DNA. TRBV21-1 is a known pseudogene. The length of the CDR3 is 15 residues. In DNA form, the CDR3 reads TGTGCCAGCAGCAAAGGCGGACAGGGGGGTGAGACCCAGTACTTC. Translation: CASSKGGQGGETQYF.

The V gene is TRBV5-5, the J gene TRBJ1-4; a possible D gene is TRBD1 (6 bases). Trimming stripped 4 bases from V and 5 bases from J, with 12 bases between. There are 14 residues in the CDR3. The V gene's germline CDR1 is SGHKS and CDR2 YYEKEE (reference sequence). CDR3 in amino acids: CASSPGDPNEKLFF. CDR3 nucleotide sequence: TGTGCCAGCAGCCCAGGGGACCCAAATGAAAAACTGTTTTTT.

The J gene is TRBJ2-1, the V gene TRBV6-5, with 11 bases lining up with TRBD2. The germline V gene has CDR1 MNHEY and CDR2 SVGAGI. The CDR3 spans 15 residues. Losses at the gene ends were 5 bases for V and 5 bases for J; bases not matched to a gene: 5. In nucleotides, the CDR3 is TGTGCCAGCAGTCGACTAGCGGGAATGGACAATGAGCAGTTCTTC. As protein: CASSRLAGMDNEQFF.

V is TRBV5-4 and J is TRBJ2-7; D not resolved. The germline V gene encodes CDR1 SGHNT and CDR2 YYREEE (reference sequence). V lost 4 bases, J lost 6 bases, and 14 bases lay in between. The CDR3 length is 13 residues. CDR3 residues: CASSRSDPLEQYF. DNA of the CDR3: TGTGCCAGCAGCCGATCCGACCCGCTCGAGCAGTACTTC.

J is TRBJ1-1 and V is TRBV10-3, with D tentatively TRBD1 (5 bases). The germline V gene encodes CDR1 ENHRY and CDR2 SYGVKD. V lost 8 bases, J lost 1 base, and 11 bases lay in between. CDR3 length: 13 amino acids. The CDR3 DNA reads TGTGCCATCGATGGGGACGGGAACACTGAAGCTTTCTTT. This encodes CAIDGDGNTEAFF.

V gene TRBV7-2 combines with J gene TRBJ1-4; 7 bases map to TRBD1. This CDR3 comprises 15 residues. Germline V gene sequence: CDR1 SGHTA, CDR2 FQGNSA. V dropped 5 bases and J dropped 4; count of bases not matched to a gene: 7. The CDR3 bases are TGTGCCAGCAGCCTGCCGACAGGGATTAATGAAAAACTGTTTTTT. Protein sequence: CASSLPTGINEKLFF.

This chain uses TRBV30 with TRBJ1-5, with TRBD1 as a possible D gene (5 bases). There are 13 residues in the CDR3. The germline V and J ends were trimmed by 1 base and 7 bases, with 11 bases remaining between them. Per germline, CDR1 GTSNPN and CDR2 SVGIG (reference sequence). CDR3 bases: TGTGCCTGGAGTGGGGACGGGGTACAGCCCCAGCATTTT. Translating gives CAWSGDGVQPQHF.

This chain joins TRBV19 and TRBJ1-2; no definite D call. Germline values: CDR1 LNHDA, CDR2 SQIVND (reference sequence). This CDR3 is 15 amino acids long. The V end lost 7 bases, the J end lost 2 bases, and 17 bases lay between the germline ends. CDR3 coding DNA: TGTGCCAGTACTACGATTGCGATAGGGAACTATGGCTACACCTTC. Translating it yields CASTTIAIGNYGYTF.

About this clone itself: This specimen includes other DNA sequences encoding the same CDR3. The rearrangement links TRBV6-5 to TRBJ1-2, with unresolved D. Trimming shortened V by 3 bases and J by 4 bases, and 9 bases separated the two germline ends. The CDR3 has 13 residues. The germline V gene encodes CDR1 MNHEY and CDR2 SVGAGI. CDR3: CASSYKGSYGYTF. The CDR3 DNA reads as TGTGCCAGCAGTTATAAGGGCAGCTATGGCTACACCTTC.

The chain combines TRBV6-6 with TRBJ1-2, with D uncertain. The germline V gene has CDR1 MNHNY and CDR2 SVGAGI (reference sequence). The CDR3 loop spans 16 amino acids. V lost 7 bases, J lost 6 bases, and 24 bases lay in between. CDR3 nucleotides: TGTGCCAGCATATCATACGTCTCGGACGAGGGTGATGGCTACACCTTC. Its protein is CASISYVSDEGDGYTF.

Here the CDR3 reads CSARQGLAFF. CDR3 sequence (DNA): TGCAGTGCAAGACAGGGTCTAGCTTTCTTT. This chain connects TRBV20-1 to TRBJ1-1, with 7 bases identical to TRBD1. The CDR3 totals 10 residues. V was pared by 6 bases and J by 10 bases, with 5 bases of the junction left unmatched. Germline V gene sequence: CDR1 DFQATT, CDR2 SNEGSKA (reference sequence).

This clone was seen just once. CDR3: CASSPPGGRLGEQYF. Here the CDR3 DNA reads TGTGCCAGCTCACCACCGGGAGGACGGCTTGGCGAGCAGTACTTC. The chain employs TRBV18 and TRBJ2-7; TRBD2 is a possible D gene (6 bases). Germline assignment: CDR1 KGHSH and CDR2 LQKENI. The CDR3 length is 15 residues. V gave up 0 bases and J gave up 6 bases, with 15 bases separating them.

The chain uses TRBV11-1 and TRBJ2-1, with D possibly TRBD2 on 6 matching bases. The CDR3 is made up of 15 amino acids. V lost 6 bases, J lost 4 bases, and 16 bases lay in between. Germline CDR1 SGHAT, CDR2 FQDESV (reference sequence). For the CDR3, the DNA is TGTGCCAGCAGTTACCGGGACTTCATTTACAATGAGCAGTTCTTC. As protein: CASSYRDFIYNEQFF.

The chain recombines TRBV5-5 with TRBJ1-2; 9 bases are a match to TRBD1. Germline loops: CDR1 SGHKS, CDR2 YYEKEE (reference sequence). This CDR3 spans 15 amino acids. Trimming at V came to 0 bases and at J to 6 bases, leaving 6 bases not matched to a gene. The CDR3 spells CASSLAGQGVDGYTF. The CDR3 DNA reads TGTGCCAGCAGCTTGGCGGGACAGGGAGTCGATGGCTACACCTTC.

The chain joins TRBV2 to TRBJ1-1; 7 positions agree with TRBD1. Trimming at V came to 5 bases and at J to 11 bases, leaving 8 bases not matched to a gene. CDR3 size: 12 residues. Germline lookup yields CDR1 SNHLY and CDR2 FYNNEI. The chain's CDR3 is CASSSTGWDAFF. In nucleotides, the CDR3 is TGTGCCAGCAGTTCGACAGGGTGGGATGCTTTCTTT. The whole variable domain, filled in from reference TRBV2 and TRBJ1-1, reads EPEVTQTPSHQVTQMGQEVILRCVPISNHLYFYWYRQILGQKVEFLVSFYNNEISEKSEIFDDQFSVERPDGSNFTLKIRSTKLEDSAMYFCASSSTGWDAFFGQGTRLTVV.

The chain employs TRBV28 and TRBJ2-5, with 11 bases that match TRBD2. The CDR3 length is 15 residues. Germline CDR1 reads MDHEN; CDR2 reads SYDVKM. Germline trimming cut 6 bases from V and 5 bases from J; bases unmatched to any gene: 8. Here the CDR3 reads CASSIAGGGLETQYF. The CDR3 DNA reads as TGTGCCAGCAGCATAGCGGGGGGGGGCCTGGAGACCCAGTACTTC.

The chain recombines TRBV5-1 with TRBJ2-7, with 11 bases aligning to TRBD2. The CDR3 runs 13 residues. Unmatched junction bases numbered 4, after V lost 4 bases and J lost 7 bases. Germline loops: CDR1 SGHRS, CDR2 YFSETQ. For the CDR3, the DNA is TGCGCCAGCAGCCCGAGGACTAGCGGGGAGCAGTACTTC. Its protein product is CASSPRTSGEQYF.

In its sample, this clone was seen a few times. Other DNA sequences in this specimen translate into the identical CDR3. The rearrangement joins TRBV7-9 to TRBJ2-7, with TRBD1 matching over 8 bases. The trim removed 1 base at V and 0 bases at J, leaving 2 bases unmatched. Germline lookup yields CDR1 SEHNR and CDR2 FQNEAQ (reference sequence). The CDR3 extends over 15 amino acids. The CDR3 spells CASSLGTGSSYEQYF. DNA of the CDR3: TGTGCCAGCAGCTTAGGGACAGGGAGCTCCTACGAGCAGTACTTC.

The chain couples TRBV5-6 to TRBJ2-1, with TRBD2 identical over 7 bases. CDR3 length equals 13 residues. Per germline, CDR1 SGHDT and CDR2 YYEEEE. The trim removed 5 bases at V and 4 bases at J, leaving 3 bases unmatched. The CDR3 region is CASRASGYNEQFF. In nucleotides, the CDR3 is TGTGCCAGCAGGGCTAGCGGATACAATGAGCAGTTCTTC.

The V call is TRBV30, the J call TRBJ2-7, with D perhaps matching TRBD1 (6 bases). Trimming removed 2 bases from V and 3 bases from J, with 14 bases in between. The germline gives CDR1 GTSNPN, CDR2 SVGIG (reference sequence). The CDR3 sequence is 14 residues long. The CDR3 loop reads CAWSLGQSIYEQYF. CDR3 bases: TGTGCCTGGAGTTTAGGACAGTCGATCTACGAGCAGTACTTC.